This T cell receptor beta chain was documented in a study of blood T cell repertoires in COVID-19. TCRdb's copy holds only in-frame clones and misses some; the assay was immunoSEQ multiplex PCR. The sample includes about 64,000 clones, 88% seen only once; the top ten take 43%. The source material was peripheral blood. This TCR derives from a woman aged 60 to 75 with COVID-19, enrolled during active disease.

CDR3 protein: CASSSRQGHEQYF. For the CDR3, the DNA is TGCGCCAGCAGCTCCCGACAGGGCCACGAGCAGTACTTC. The chain employs TRBV5-1 and TRBJ2-7, with 7 bases lining up with TRBD1. The CDR3 length is 13 residues. V gave up 3 bases and J gave up 5 bases; unmatched junction bases: 5. CDR1 and CDR2 (germline): SGHRS, YFSETQ.